This T cell receptor beta chain originates from a study of T cells in narcolepsy. The CDR3 has 14 amino acids. Germline assignment: CDR1 SGDLS and CDR2 YYNGEE. V lost 4 bases and J lost 5; bases outside the gene matches: 3. Some clones are missing from TCRdb's copy, which holds only in-frame ones; the method was immunoSEQ multiplex PCR. The sample has about 32,000 clones, around 83% seen once. This clone was counted once. This clonotype was sampled from a human donor in good health. The sequencing input was memory (CD45RA-) CD4+ T cells from blood. The gene calls are TRBV9 and TRBJ1-4; 9 nucleotides line up with TRBD1. The CDR3 region is CASSTGTGNEKLFF. Here the CDR3 DNA reads TGTGCCAGCAGCACCGGGACAGGGAATGAAAAACTGTTTTTT.